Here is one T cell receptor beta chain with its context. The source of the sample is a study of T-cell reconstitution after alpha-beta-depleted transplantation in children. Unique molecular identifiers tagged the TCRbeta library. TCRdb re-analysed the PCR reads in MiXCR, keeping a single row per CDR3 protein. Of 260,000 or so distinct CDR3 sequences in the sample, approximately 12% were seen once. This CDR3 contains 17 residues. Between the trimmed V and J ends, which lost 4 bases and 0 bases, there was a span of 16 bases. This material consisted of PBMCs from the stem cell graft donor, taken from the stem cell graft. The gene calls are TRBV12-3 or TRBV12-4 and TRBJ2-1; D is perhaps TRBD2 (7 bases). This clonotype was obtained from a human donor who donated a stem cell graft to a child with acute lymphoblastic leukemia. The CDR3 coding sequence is TGTGCCAGCAGTTCGCTAGGGGGGGGGAGCTCCTACAATGAGCAGTTCTTC. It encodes CASSSLGGGSSYNEQFF.